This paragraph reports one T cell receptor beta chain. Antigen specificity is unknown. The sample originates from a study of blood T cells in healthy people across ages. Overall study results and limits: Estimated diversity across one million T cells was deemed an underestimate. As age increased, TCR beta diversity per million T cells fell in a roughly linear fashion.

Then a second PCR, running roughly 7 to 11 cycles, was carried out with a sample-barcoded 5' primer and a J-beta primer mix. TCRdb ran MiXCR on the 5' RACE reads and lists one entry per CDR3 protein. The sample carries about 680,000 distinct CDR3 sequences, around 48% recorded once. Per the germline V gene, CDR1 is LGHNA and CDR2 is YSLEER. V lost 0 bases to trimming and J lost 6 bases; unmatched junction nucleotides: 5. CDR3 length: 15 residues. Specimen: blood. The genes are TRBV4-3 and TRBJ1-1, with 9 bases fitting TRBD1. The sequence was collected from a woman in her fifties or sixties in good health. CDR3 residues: CASSQDLGTGPEAFF. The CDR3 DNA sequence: TGCGCCAGCAGCCAAGATTTGGGGACAGGGCCTGAAGCTTTCTTT.